Listed below are T cell receptor beta chains from one sample, sequenced in a study of cytomegalovirus exposure and HLA in healthy donors. Assay: immunoSEQ multiplex PCR; the TCRdb copy retains only in-frame clones and omits some. The data show more than 150,000 clones, 80% to 85% seen once. Material: PBMCs. The receptors stem from a man between 50 and 59 years old in good health and CMV-seronegative. The CDR3 runs from the conserved cysteine through the conserved F or W. The D gene is left open where the match is weak. Clone sizes are given selectively: once, few, many, or a class where the clone is expanded.

V gene,clone size,J gene,D gene,CDR3 DNA,CDR3 protein
TRBV5-6,once,TRBJ1-2,TRBD1,TGTGCCAGCAGCTCCGGACAGGGGCGAAACTATGGCTACACCTTC,CASSSGQGRNYGYTF
TRBV18,once,TRBJ2-6,-,TGTGCCAGCTCACCGACACCTTCTGGGGCCAACGTCCTGACTTTC,CASSPTPSGANVLTF
TRBV7-2,-,TRBJ1-1,-,TGTGCCAGCAGCCCAGCCCTCAGGTACACTGAAGCTTTCTTT,CASSPALRYTEAFF
TRBV29-1,once,TRBJ2-2,-,TGCAGTACCCAAGGAGGATCTACCGGGGAGCTGTTTTTT,CSTQGGSTGELFF
TRBV5-8,-,TRBJ1-5,-,TGTGCCAGCAGCTTACGAGGGTATCGAACCCCGAATCAGCCCCAGCATTTT,CASSLRGYRTPNQPQHF
TRBV4-3,-,TRBJ2-3,-,TGCGCCAGCAGCCAAGGTCGGAGCACAGATACGCAGTATTTT,CASSQGRSTDTQYF
TRBV6-1,-,TRBJ2-7,TRBD1,TGTGCCAGCAGTAATCCGGGACAGTACGAGCAGTACTTC,CASSNPGQYEQYF
TRBV6-5,-,TRBJ1-1,-,TGTGCTGCTACTGGGAACACTGAAGCTTTCTTT,CAATGNTEAFF
TRBV5-4,-,TRBJ2-6,TRBD1,TGTGCCAGCAGCTATAACAGGGGGTCTGGGGCCAACGTCCTGACTTTC,CASSYNRGSGANVLTF
TRBV28,-,TRBJ1-2,-,TGTGCCAGCAGTGACCCCGGACTTCCATATGGCTACACCTTC,CASSDPGLPYGYTF
TRBV5-1,-,TRBJ2-7,TRBD1,TGCGCCAGCAGCTTGACAGGGGGCAGCTCCTACGAGCAGTACTTC,CASSLTGGSSYEQYF
TRBV5-4,-,TRBJ2-2,TRBD1,TGTGCCAGCCACCCTTCCCCAGGGGGCTACACCGGGGAGCTGTTTTTT,CASHPSPGGYTGELFF
TRBV4-2,few,TRBJ1-4,TRBD1,TGTGCCAGCAGCACGGGGACAGGAAGAACTAATGAAAAACTGTTTTTT,CASSTGTGRTNEKLFF
TRBV19,-,TRBJ1-5,TRBD1,TGTGCCAGTACCCCGACAGGGAGCAATCAGCCCCAGCATTTT,CASTPTGSNQPQHF
TRBV4-1,-,TRBJ1-3,-,TGCGCCAGCAGCCAACCTGAGGGCGGAAACACCATATATTTT,CASSQPEGGNTIYF
TRBV27,few,TRBJ2-2,-,TGTGCCAGCAGTTTGAGGGAGGCGAACACCGGGGAGCTGTTTTTT,CASSLREANTGELFF
TRBV7-9,-,TRBJ1-3,-,TGTGCCAGCAGCCGGACTGGACGAAACACCATATATTTT,CASSRTGRNTIYF
TRBV30,-,TRBJ1-2,-,TGTGCCTGCGATCGGGGGTATGGCTACACCTTC,CACDRGYGYTF
TRBV4-3,-,TRBJ1-2,-,TGCGCCAGCAGCCAGGGTGGGAGGGCGGAGGGCTACACCTTC,CASSQGGRAEGYTF
TRBV2,-,TRBJ1-4,TRBD1,TGTGCCAGCAGCAAACTCTCCTGGGACAGGGGGCTTTCCGCAACTAATGAAAAACTGTTTTTT,CASSKLSWDRGLSATNEKLFF
TRBV9,-,TRBJ2-6,-,TGTGCCAGCAGCGTAGAGGGGGGGAAAGGGGCCAACGTCCTGACTTTC,CASSVEGGKGANVLTF
TRBV10-3,-,TRBJ2-7,TRBD1,TGTGCCATCAGTGCCCAGGCAGGACAGGGGGCCCACGAGCAGTACTTC,CAISAQAGQGAHEQYF
TRBV6-1,few,TRBJ1-1,-,TGTGCCAGCAGTTTCATGAACACTGAAGCTTTCTTT,CASSFMNTEAFF
TRBV4-3,-,TRBJ1-4,-,TGCGCCAGCAGCCAAGCCCTAGGGGGTTATGAAAAACTGTTTTTT,CASSQALGGYEKLFF
TRBV7-3,few,TRBJ2-2,-,TGTGCCAGCAGCGCCAGCGGGGAGCTGTTTTTT,CASSASGELFF
TRBV30,once,TRBJ2-2,-,TGTGCCTGGACCCGGACTAAGTGGGGCACCGGGGAGCTGTTTTTT,CAWTRTKWGTGELFF
TRBV28,-,TRBJ2-2,-,TGTGCCAGCAGCCCTCCCAGGGTAACCGGGGAGCTGTTTTTT,CASSPPRVTGELFF
TRBV7-2,once,TRBJ2-1,-,TGTGCCAGCAGCTTAGGGGGCAGCTCCGGGGGGCATGAGCAGTTCTTC,CASSLGGSSGGHEQFF
TRBV30,-,TRBJ1-5,TRBD1,TGTGCCTGGAGTACCCAGGGGGCTCAGCCCCAGCATTTT,CAWSTQGAQPQHF
TRBV14,-,TRBJ2-7,TRBD2,TGTGCCAGCAGCCGGGGACTAGCGGGAGTGAGAGAGCAGTACTTC,CASSRGLAGVREQYF
TRBV11-2,-,TRBJ2-5,-,TGTGCCAGCAGCTTACTAGCGCGCCAAGAGACCCAGTACTTC,CASSLLARQETQYF
TRBV19,-,TRBJ1-2,-,TGTGCCAGTAGTGGGACAAGGGGGGGTAACTATGGCTACACCTTC,CASSGTRGGNYGYTF
TRBV6-5,few,TRBJ1-4,TRBD1,TGTGCCAGCAGTTACTCGACAGGGATGCAAGAAAAACTGTTTTTT,CASSYSTGMQEKLFF
TRBV7-2,-,TRBJ2-5,-,TGTGCCAGCTCCCGGCAAGGGGGCGGGAACCAAGAGACCCAGTACTTC,CASSRQGGGNQETQYF
TRBV7-2,-,TRBJ2-3,-,TGTGCCAGCAGCCTATACAGGGATGGGAGCACAGATACGCAGTATTTT,CASSLYRDGSTDTQYF
TRBV19,-,TRBJ2-7,TRBD1,TGTGCCAGTAGTCCGGGACAGGGAACCTACGAGCAGTACTTC,CASSPGQGTYEQYF
TRBV28,-,TRBJ1-1,-,TGTGCCAGCAGTTCAGCCCAGTCGGAGAGAACTGAAGCTTTCTTT,CASSSAQSERTEAFF
TRBV7-2,-,TRBJ2-1,TRBD2,TGTGCCAGCAGCTTAGATTCTAGCGGGGGGGGGAATGAGCAGTTCTTC,CASSLDSSGGGNEQFF
TRBV28,-,TRBJ1-5,-,TGTGCCAGCACTACCATTACCCCGCGCAATCAGCCCCAGCATTTT,CASTTITPRNQPQHF
TRBV13,-,TRBJ2-5,-,TGTGCCAGCAGCTTAGAGGGGGCGGTTGTAGCGGGATTGACTCAAGAGACCCAGTACTTC,CASSLEGAVVAGLTQETQYF
TRBV6-6,-,TRBJ2-7,TRBD1,TGTGCCAGCAATAGCCGGGACAGGGGTTCCTACGAGCAGTACTTC,CASNSRDRGSYEQYF
TRBV7-6,-,TRBJ2-3,TRBD2,TGTGCCAGCAGTTCGGGACTAGCGGGTTCTACCACAGATACGCAGTATTTT,CASSSGLAGSTTDTQYF
TRBV5-1,once,TRBJ1-2,TRBD1,TGCGCCAGCAGCGCACAGGGGAAAGGCGATGGCTACACCTTC,CASSAQGKGDGYTF
TRBV4-1,-,TRBJ1-3,-,TGCGCCAGCAGCGATCTTGCGGGAGGGTCTGGAAACACCATATATTTT,CASSDLAGGSGNTIYF
TRBV7-9,-,TRBJ2-7,-,TGTTCCAGCAGCTTAACGGGCTACGAGCAGTACTTC,CSSSLTGYEQYF
TRBV6-1,-,TRBJ2-2,-,TGTGCCAGCAGTGTTATGGCCGCCGGGGAGCTGTTTTTT,CASSVMAAGELFF
TRBV5-1,-,TRBJ2-5,-,TGCGCCAGCAGCTCCCTAACAACAGGGGGGGTTCAAGAGACCCAGTACTTC,CASSSLTTGGVQETQYF
TRBV2,once,TRBJ1-2,-,TGTGCCAGCAGTGAAGGCCCAGGCTATGGCTACACCTTC,CASSEGPGYGYTF
TRBV10-2,-,TRBJ2-2,-,TGCGCCAGCAGGAGGGACTCTATAAACACCGGGGAGCTGTTTTTT,CASRRDSINTGELFF
TRBV19,-,TRBJ2-7,TRBD1,TGTGCCAGTAGTCGTTTGGACAGGGTGCACTTC,CASSRLDRVHF